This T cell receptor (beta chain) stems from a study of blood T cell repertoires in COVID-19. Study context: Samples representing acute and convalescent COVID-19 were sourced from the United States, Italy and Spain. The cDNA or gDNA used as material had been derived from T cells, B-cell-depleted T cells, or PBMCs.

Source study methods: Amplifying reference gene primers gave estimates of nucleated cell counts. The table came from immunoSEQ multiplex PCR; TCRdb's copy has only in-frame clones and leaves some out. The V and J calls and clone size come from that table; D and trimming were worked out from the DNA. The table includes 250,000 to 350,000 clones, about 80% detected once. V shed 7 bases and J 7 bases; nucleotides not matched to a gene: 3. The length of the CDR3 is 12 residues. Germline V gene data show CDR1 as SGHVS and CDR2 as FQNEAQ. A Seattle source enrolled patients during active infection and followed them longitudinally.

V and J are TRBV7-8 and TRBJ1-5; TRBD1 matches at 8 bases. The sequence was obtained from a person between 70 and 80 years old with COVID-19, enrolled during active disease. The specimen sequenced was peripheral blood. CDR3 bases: TGTGCCAGCAAAACAGGGGGGCAGCCCCAGCATTTT. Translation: CASKTGGQPQHF. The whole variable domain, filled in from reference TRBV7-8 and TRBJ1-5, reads GAGVSQSPRYKVAKRGQDVALRCDPISGHVSLFWYQQALGQGPEFLTYFQNEAQLDKSGLPSDRFFAERPEGSVSTLKIQRTQQEDSAVYLCASKTGGQPQHFGDGTRLSIL.